The source of this T cell receptor beta chain is a study of technical replicates of blood from a handful of donors. This clone appeared a single time. Method: immunoSEQ multiplex PCR; TCRdb's copy keeps in-frame clones and lacks some. The table has 60,000 to 90,000 clones, over 95% seen once. This clonotype was obtained from a human donor in good health. Sequenced: T cells isolated from PBMCs.

CDR3 protein: CASSGSGGLGEQFF. The DNA for the CDR3 is TGTGCCAGCAGTGGATCAGGGGGCCTGGGTGAGCAGTTCTTC. The genes are TRBV6-1 and TRBJ2-1; 8 bases line up with TRBD1. Germline CDR1 MNHNS, CDR2 SASEGT. With V trimmed by 4 bases and J by 9 bases, 8 bases remained unmatched. The CDR3 extends over 14 amino acids.